These 18 T cell receptor beta chains came from one sample sequenced in a study of T cells after yellow fever vaccination. TCRdb reprocessed the 5' RACE reads with MiXCR, giving one entry per CDR3 protein. This sample has roughly 79,000 distinct CDR3 sequences, with more than 5.5% found just once. Sequences were derived from CD8+ T cells sorted from PBMCs, sampled 9 to 10 days after the first yellow fever vaccination. The receptors come from a man aged 18 to 29 who received the YFV17D yellow fever vaccine.

The sample holds many counts of this clonotype. The rearrangement uses TRBV7-9 and TRBJ2-1; 9 bases line up with TRBD1. The CDR3 is 16 residues long. Germline-derived CDR1 and CDR2 are SEHNR and FQNEAQ (reference sequence). Germline trimming cut 5 bases from V and 4 bases from J; bases unmatched to any gene: 9. The CDR3 sequence: CASSPTRDRAYNEQFF. The CDR3 DNA follows: TGTGCCAGCAGCCCAACTCGGGACAGGGCGTACAATGAGCAGTTCTTC. The whole variable domain, remainder taken from reference TRBV7-9 and TRBJ2-1, is DTGVSQNPRHKITKRGQNVTFRCDPISEHNRLYWYRQTLGQGPEFLTYFQNEAQLEKSRLLSDRFSAERPKGSFSTLEIQRTEQGDSAMYLCASSPTRDRAYNEQFFGPGTRLTVL.

The V call is TRBV12-3 or TRBV12-4, the J call TRBJ1-1, with D perhaps matching TRBD1 (5 bases). This CDR3 is built from 12 residues. V was trimmed by 8 bases and J by 8 bases, leaving 15 bases between them. The CDR3 sequence is CASAMGTDEAFF. Written as DNA, the CDR3 is TGTGCCAGCGCTATGGGGACGGACGAAGCTTTCTTT.

This clonotype was recorded many times. The genes are TRBV6-5 and TRBJ2-5; D may be TRBD1 (7 bases). V lost 3 bases, J lost 1 base, and 12 bases lay in between. Germline V lookup: CDR1 MNHEY, CDR2 SVGAGI. This CDR3 has 15 amino acids. CDR3 bases: TGTGCCAGCAGTTATTCGCAGGGGGGCCAAGAGACCCAGTACTTC. Its protein product is CASSYSQGGQETQYF.

This clonotype showed up many times. The rearrangement joins TRBV19 to TRBJ2-1; TRBD2 aligns across 9 bases. The junction had 6 bases not matched to a gene; V was cut back by 1 base and J by 5 bases. There are 16 residues in the CDR3. Germline values: CDR1 LNHDA, CDR2 SQIVND (reference sequence). The CDR3, as DNA: TGTGCCAGTAGTATAGGGGGAGCGGGGGGAAACAATGAGCAGTTCTTC. Protein: CASSIGGAGGNNEQFF. Based on the CDR3 plus reference TRBV19 and TRBJ2-1, the full variable domain is DGGITQSPKYLFRKEGQNVTLSCEQNLNHDAMYWYRQDPGQGLRLIYYSQIVNDFQKGDIAEGYSVSREKKESFPLTVTSAQKNPTAFYLCASSIGGAGGNNEQFFGPGTRLTVL.

This clonotype was detected only a few times. The chain links TRBV12-3 or TRBV12-4 to TRBJ1-5; tentatively, D is TRBD1 (6 bases). Trimming took 2 bases from V and 5 from J, leaving 13 bases between them. CDR3 size: 15 residues. This CDR3 reads CASSLYLGQDQPQHF. CDR3 in DNA: TGTGCCAGCAGTTTATATTTGGGACAAGATCAGCCCCAGCATTTT.

This clonotype was seen ten or more times. The V call is TRBV7-6, the J call TRBJ2-5; TRBD1 agrees at 7 bases. CDR3 size: 17 residues. Germline V gene sequence: CDR1 SGHVS, CDR2 FNYEAQ. V trimming: 5 bases; J trimming: 2 bases; junction bases outside the gene matches: 14. The CDR3 DNA sequence: TGTGCCAGCAGCCTACCGACAGGGCTAAGGGGACAAGAGACCCAGTACTTC. Protein sequence: CASSLPTGLRGQETQYF.

The table lists this clonotype with a few counts. The V gene is TRBV29-1, the J gene TRBJ2-7; perhaps TRBD2 as D (5 bases). The CDR3 length is 16 residues. V lost 5 bases and J 4 bases, leaving 24 bases between the germline ends. From germline, CDR1 is SQVTM and CDR2 ANQGSEA. This chain's CDR3 is CSVTGPNRGTLYEQYF. The CDR3 coding sequence is TGCAGCGTTACCGGCCCGAACCGGGGAACCCTATACGAGCAGTACTTC.

This clonotype has ten or more counts. The chain combines TRBV6-5 with TRBJ1-1; a weak D match, TRBD1 (6 bases). CDR1 and CDR2 from the germline V gene are MNHEY and SVGAGI. This CDR3 is built from 12 residues. V lost 6 bases and J lost 7, with 12 bases in between. The DNA of the CDR3 is TGTGCCAGCAGCCCCGGACAGCTTGAAGCTTTCTTT. Translation gives CASSPGQLEAFF.

Note on this clonotype: One base away lies a much larger clone, so this may be a sequencing read error. The rearrangement joins TRBV28 to TRBJ2-1, with 8 bases lining up with TRBD1. V was pared by 6 bases and J by 8 bases, with 6 bases of the junction left unmatched. Germline lookup yields CDR1 MDHEN and CDR2 SYDVKM. This CDR3 contains 13 residues. This chain's CDR3 is CASRQQGVDEQFF. As DNA, the CDR3 is TGTGCCAGCAGGCAACAGGGGGTCGATGAGCAGTTCTTC.

The chain combines TRBV7-6 with TRBJ2-3; 7 nucleotides agree with TRBD2. The CDR3 runs 17 residues. The trim removed 5 bases at V and 0 bases at J, leaving 11 bases unmatched. Germline V CDR1 and CDR2: SGHVS, FNYEAQ. The CDR3 loop is CASSPPSSGASTDTQYF. The CDR3 DNA sequence: TGTGCCAGCAGCCCCCCCTCCAGCGGGGCTAGCACAGATACGCAGTATTTT.

This clonotype has more than one count but fewer than ten. The rearrangement joins TRBV6-1 to TRBJ2-1; 7 nucleotides match TRBD1. V lost 6 bases to trimming and J lost 2 bases; unmatched junction nucleotides: 7. Germline V gene sequence: CDR1 MNHNS, CDR2 SASEGT. The CDR3 has 15 residues. DNA for the CDR3: TGTGCCAGCAGCGCAAGGACAGGCGCCTACAATGAGCAGTTCTTC. Its translation: CASSARTGAYNEQFF.

At least ten counts were recorded for this clonotype. The CDR3 sequence is CASRTRGDEQFF. The CDR3 DNA reads TGTGCCAGCAGAACTAGGGGGGATGAGCAGTTCTTC. This rearrangement joins TRBV7-6 to TRBJ2-1; the D call may be TRBD1 or TRBD2 (6 bases each). V shed 6 bases and J shed 8 bases, with 11 bases lying between them. From germline, CDR1 is SGHVS and CDR2 FNYEAQ. CDR3 length: 12 amino acids.

The V gene is TRBV30, the J gene TRBJ1-5; possibly TRBD1 for D (6 bases). The CDR3 loop spans 15 amino acids. Germline lookup yields CDR1 GTSNPN and CDR2 SVGIG (reference sequence). V lost 3 bases and J 6 bases, leaving 18 bases between the germline ends. The CDR3 DNA reads as TGTGCCTGGAGCCCCTCTGTCGGGGGCTCTCAGCCCCAGCATTTT. Its translation: CAWSPSVGGSQPQHF.

This clonotype was seen only a few times. The rearrangement links TRBV4-1 to TRBJ2-3, with 8 bases aligning to TRBD1. Germline V CDR1 and CDR2: MGHRA, YSYEKL. J was trimmed by 3 bases and V by 5 bases; bases with no gene match: 7. This CDR3 is built from 15 residues. The CDR3 region is CASSVRQGRTDTQYF. The DNA for the CDR3 is TGCGCCAGCAGCGTGCGACAGGGGCGGACAGATACGCAGTATTTT.

This chain links TRBV5-5 with TRBJ1-2; the match to TRBD1 covers 7 bases. CDR1 and CDR2 from the germline V gene are SGHKS and YYEKEE (reference sequence). This CDR3 is built from 16 residues. Trimming at V came to 3 bases and at J to 5 bases, leaving 13 bases not matched to a gene. The CDR3 nucleotides are TGTGCCAGCAGCTGGACCGGGACAGCAAAACTATATGGCTACACCTTC. It encodes CASSWTGTAKLYGYTF.

This clonotype was recorded at least ten times. The rearrangement uses TRBV4-1 and TRBJ2-1, with D perhaps TRBD1 (6 bases). V was shortened by 0 bases and J by 6 bases, with 12 bases between the two germline ends. The CDR3 is made up of 15 amino acids. Per the germline V gene, CDR1 is MGHRA and CDR2 is YSYEKL. The CDR3 DNA sequence: TGCGCCAGCAGCCAAGAAGGTACAGGGCGCAATGAGCAGTTCTTC. Translating gives CASSQEGTGRNEQFF.

This chain connects TRBV27 to TRBJ2-5; 12 bases agree with TRBD2. There are 16 residues in the CDR3. V dropped 5 bases and J dropped 3; count of bases not matched to a gene: 7. The V gene's germline CDR1 is MNHEY and CDR2 SMNVEV (reference sequence). The CDR3 reads CASSILTSGGEETQYF. The CDR3 DNA follows: TGTGCCAGCAGTATCCTGACTAGCGGGGGAGAAGAGACCCAGTACTTC.

In its sample, this clonotype was seen many times. The J gene is TRBJ2-7, the V gene TRBV2; D unclear. The CDR3 runs 13 residues. With 6 bases removed from V and 4 bases from J, the gap between germline ends came to 13 bases. CDR1 is SNHLY and CDR2 is FYNNEI in the germline V gene. In DNA form, the CDR3 reads TGTGCCAGCAGCATCCTAGGAACTTACGAGCAGTACGTC. It specifies CASSILGTYEQYV.